This entry lists 15 T cell receptor beta chains sequenced from one sample in a study of T cells in localized non-small cell lung cancer. Method: immunoSEQ multiplex PCR; TCRdb's copy keeps in-frame clones and lacks some. The sample consists of approximately 20,000 clones, around 89% of them appearing once. The sample in question was peripheral blood, obtained before any cancer treatment. These receptors were collected from a man between 40 and 70 years old with stage I lung adenocarcinoma.

J is TRBJ2-2 and V is TRBV6-9; the D is unclear. Germline CDR1 and CDR2: MNHGY and SVAAGI. The V and J ends lost 5 bases and 7 bases respectively, with 11 bases between them. CDR3 length: 13 residues. In DNA form, the CDR3 reads TGTGCCAGCAGTGCCGCAATCGACGGGGAGCTGTTTTTT. Translating it yields CASSAAIDGELFF.

J is TRBJ1-4 and V is TRBV23-1, with TRBD1 identical over 8 bases. TRBV23-1 is reported as an ORF; its role is uncertain. V dropped 7 bases and J dropped 7; count of bases not matched to a gene: 8. This CDR3 contains 14 residues. The CDR3 protein is CASTSTGGSEKLFF. Written as DNA, the CDR3 is TGCGCCAGCACCAGCACAGGGGGAAGTGAAAAACTGTTTTTT.

The table lists this clone with a count of one. The chain combines TRBV7-2 with TRBJ2-7, with D possibly TRBD1 on 6 matching bases. The CDR3 consists of 16 residues. In germline, CDR1 is SGHTA, CDR2 FQGNSA. V was cut by 5 bases and J by 0 bases, with 17 bases left in between. This chain's CDR3 is CASSPDRPPLSYEQYF. In DNA form, the CDR3 reads TGTGCCAGCAGCCCGGACAGACCACCACTCTCCTACGAGCAGTACTTC.

The V gene is TRBV27, the J gene TRBJ1-2; no firm D call. This CDR3 has 14 amino acids. Germline CDR1 reads MNHEY; CDR2 reads SMNVEV (reference sequence). V lost 5 bases to trimming and J lost 0 bases, with 10 bases between them. The CDR3 region is CASSPAGANYGYTF. In DNA, the CDR3 is TGTGCCAGCAGTCCAGCAGGAGCTAACTATGGCTACACCTTC.

V is TRBV19 and J is TRBJ2-1, with TRBD2 identical over 12 bases. The CDR3 covers 14 residues. The junction had 3 bases not matched to a gene; V was cut back by 5 bases and J by 7 bases. Germline V gene lookup returns CDR1 LNHDA and CDR2 SQIVND (reference sequence). The CDR3 coding sequence is TGTGCCAGTAGTTGGACTAGCGGGATTAATGAGCAGTTCTTC. Its translation is CASSWTSGINEQFF.

The chain recombines TRBV19 with TRBJ2-1; perhaps TRBD1 as D (6 bases). Germline V lookup: CDR1 LNHDA, CDR2 SQIVND (reference sequence). Between the trimmed V and J ends, which lost 4 bases and 4 bases, there was a span of 17 bases. This CDR3 has 16 amino acids. In nucleotides, the CDR3 is TGTGCCAGTAGTACAACTCGCAGGGGCACTTACAATGAGCAGTTCTTC. As protein: CASSTTRRGTYNEQFF.

This chain joins TRBV18 and TRBJ2-7; 7 bases are shared with TRBD1. CDR1 and CDR2 from the germline V gene are KGHSH and LQKENI. V trimming: 3 bases; J trimming: 1 base; junction bases outside the gene matches: 6. The CDR3 covers 15 residues. CDR3 bases: TGTGCCAGCTCACCGCCACCGGGACAGTCCTACGAGCAGTACTTC. Its protein is CASSPPPGQSYEQYF.

V usage is TRBV10-3 and J usage is TRBJ2-5; D is possibly TRBD1 (6 bases). V was cut by 3 bases and J by 4 bases, with 12 bases left in between. The CDR3 extends over 14 amino acids. CDR1 is ENHRY and CDR2 is SYGVKD in the germline V gene. CDR3 residues: CAISDRGRGETQYF. DNA for the CDR3: TGTGCCATCAGTGATCGGGGCAGGGGAGAGACCCAGTACTTC.

The chain is built from TRBV18 and TRBJ1-2, with TRBD1 matching 8 bases. Germline values: CDR1 KGHSH, CDR2 LQKENI. V was pared by 5 bases and J by 6 bases, with 5 bases of the junction left unmatched. The CDR3 sequence is 13 residues long. In DNA form, the CDR3 reads TGTGCCAGCTCAGCCCAGGGGGCGGATGGCTACACCTTC. Translated: CASSAQGADGYTF.

The chain couples TRBV30 to TRBJ2-1; D gene unclear. V lost 2 bases to trimming and J lost 6 bases, with 8 bases between them. Per germline, CDR1 GTSNPN and CDR2 SVGIG (reference sequence). This CDR3 spans 12 amino acids. This chain's CDR3 is CAWSPTRNEQFF. The DNA of the CDR3 is TGTGCCTGGAGTCCGACCCGCAATGAGCAGTTCTTC.

The chain combines TRBV20-1 with TRBJ1-1; a weak D match, TRBD1 (6 bases). CDR3 size: 11 residues. V was clipped by 6 bases and J by 10 bases, with 15 bases between them. Germline V gene lookup returns CDR1 DFQATT and CDR2 SNEGSKA (reference sequence). The CDR3 region has the DNA TGCAGTGCCCGGGACATTGAATTAGCTTTCTTT. Protein sequence: CSARDIELAFF.

The chain links TRBV27 to TRBJ2-1, with 11 nucleotides matching TRBD2. CDR3 size: 15 residues. In germline, CDR1 is MNHEY, CDR2 SMNVEV (reference sequence). Trimming at V came to 5 bases and at J to 9 bases, leaving 9 bases not matched to a gene. The CDR3: CASSLLAGDLGEQFF. CDR3 DNA: TGTGCCAGCAGTCTACTAGCGGGAGATTTGGGTGAGCAGTTCTTC.

This chain joins TRBV9 and TRBJ1-6; D is unclear. There are 16 residues in the CDR3. Germline V gene lookup returns CDR1 SGDLS and CDR2 YYNGEE. Trimming removed 3 bases from V and 2 bases from J, with 12 bases in between. CDR3 DNA: TGTGCCAGCAGCGCCCTCGGGTCCCCCTATAATTCACCCCTCCACTTT. Its translation is CASSALGSPYNSPLHF.

The sample holds a few counts of this clone. This chain links TRBV30 with TRBJ1-6, with D unclear. V lost 5 bases, J lost 0 bases, and 11 bases lay in between. This CDR3 contains 15 residues. The V gene's germline CDR1 is GTSNPN and CDR2 SVGIG (reference sequence). CDR3: CAWVNPSSYNSPLHF. The CDR3 DNA follows: TGTGCCTGGGTCAACCCGAGCTCCTATAATTCACCCCTCCACTTT.

The rearrangement links TRBV19 to TRBJ2-3; TRBD2 matches at 11 bases. This CDR3 spans 15 amino acids. V shed 7 bases and J 4 bases; nucleotides not matched to a gene: 7. Germline V gene sequence: CDR1 LNHDA, CDR2 SQIVND (reference sequence). The CDR3 DNA reads as TGTGCCAGTAAAATTAGCGGGGGGGCACCAGATACGCAGTATTTT. As protein: CASKISGGAPDTQYF.